The clone carrying this T cell receptor (beta chain) was found once. Its specificity is unknown. The entry originates in a study of T cells in localized non-small cell lung cancer. Study results and limitations: The appearance of a median roughly 56 of the top 100 tumor clones was seen in adjacent lung. The study sequenced only one region of the tumor. As a result, intratumor heterogeneity could not be excluded and remains possible. Among the tissues sampled, uninvolved adjacent lung had the highest T cell clonality, above tumor. Longer overall survival was associated with a higher density of T cells in the blood.

The protocol was immunoSEQ multiplex PCR, while the TCRdb copy is restricted to in-frame clones and leaves out a portion. The top ten clones hold roughly 15% of a sample with 1,700 or so clones, 17% of them seen once. The receptor was isolated from a man between 40 and 75 years old with stage II squamous cell lung carcinoma. This specimen consisted of normal lung tissue next to the tumor, obtained before any cancer treatment.

The CDR3 DNA follows: TGCGCCAGCAGTCAACTCGGGGCAAATGGGGCTTTCTTT. Protein sequence: CASSQLGANGAFF. This rearrangement joins TRBV23-1 to TRBJ1-1; tentative D call: TRBD1 (5 bases). TRBV23-1 is an ORF, with its function uncertain. The CDR3 is 13 residues long. V lost 2 bases, J lost 11 bases, and 15 bases lay in between.